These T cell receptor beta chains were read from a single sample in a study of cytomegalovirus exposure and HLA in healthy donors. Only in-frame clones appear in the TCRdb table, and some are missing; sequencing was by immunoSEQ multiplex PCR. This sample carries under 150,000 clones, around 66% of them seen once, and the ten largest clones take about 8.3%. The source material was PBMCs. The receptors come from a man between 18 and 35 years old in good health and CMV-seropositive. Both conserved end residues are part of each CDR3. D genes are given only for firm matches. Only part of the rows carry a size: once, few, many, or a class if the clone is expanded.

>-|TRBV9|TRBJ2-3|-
TGTGCCAGCAGCGTAGCTCACATGGGAGACACAGATACGCAGTATTTT
CASSVAHMGDTDTQYF
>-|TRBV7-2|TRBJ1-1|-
TGTGCCAGCAGCCCGATCGACAGCCACACTCTCATGAACACTGAAGCTTTCTTT
CASSPIDSHTLMNTEAFF
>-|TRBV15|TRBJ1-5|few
TGTGCCACCAGCAGAGATAGGAACAGGGCTTTTCAGCCCCAGCATTTT
CATSRDRNRAFQPQHF
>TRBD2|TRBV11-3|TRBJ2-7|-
TGTGCCAGCAGCTTAGTGGGAGGGGCGAAGTCCTACGAGCAGTACTTC
CASSLVGGAKSYEQYF
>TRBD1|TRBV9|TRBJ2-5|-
TGTGCCAGCAGCGTAGGGGACAGGGGGCACGAGACCCAGTACTTC
CASSVGDRGHETQYF
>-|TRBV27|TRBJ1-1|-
TGTGCCAGCAGTTTAATTTACGGGTTCGGCACTGAAGCTTTCTTT
CASSLIYGFGTEAFF
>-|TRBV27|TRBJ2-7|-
TGTGCCAGCAGTTTCATGAGTCACTCCTACGAGCAGTACTTC
CASSFMSHSYEQYF
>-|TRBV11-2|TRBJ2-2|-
TGTGCCAGCAGCCCCACTAACACCGGGGAGCTGTTTTTT
CASSPTNTGELFF
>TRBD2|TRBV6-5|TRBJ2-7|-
TGTGCCAGCAGCCGTACTAGCGGGGGCGAGCAGTACTTC
CASSRTSGGEQYF
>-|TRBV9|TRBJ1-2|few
TGTGCCAGCAGCGTAGGAGGCAGCAGTTATGGCTACACCTTC
CASSVGGSSYGYTF
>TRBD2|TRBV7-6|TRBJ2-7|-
TGTGCCAGCAGCTTTGGGACTAGCGGGGCCAACTACGAGCAGTACTTC
CASSFGTSGANYEQYF
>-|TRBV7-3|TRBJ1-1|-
TGTGCCAGCAGCCTCGCAGAGGACACTGAAGCTTTCTTT
CASSLAEDTEAFF
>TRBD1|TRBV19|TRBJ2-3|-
TGTGCCAGTAGGGACAGGGCCACAGATACGCAGTATTTT
CASRDRATDTQYF
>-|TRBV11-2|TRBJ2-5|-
TGTGCCAGCACCAAACTCCAGGGCAAACAAGAGACCCAGTACTTC
CASTKLQGKQETQYF
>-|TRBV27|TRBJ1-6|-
TGTGCCAGCACGGGAGACCTTAGGTCACCCCTCCACTTT
CASTGDLRSPLHF
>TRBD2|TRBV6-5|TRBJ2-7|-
TGTGCCAGCAGTTACTCGACTAGCTTTAGCCCCTACGAGCAGTACTTC
CASSYSTSFSPYEQYF
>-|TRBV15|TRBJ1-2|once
TGTGCCACCAGCAGGATTGCTCGGGGGGACTACACCTTC
CATSRIARGDYTF
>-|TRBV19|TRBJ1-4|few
TGTGCCAGTAGTCACTGGGAAAAACTGTTTTTT
CASSHWEKLFF
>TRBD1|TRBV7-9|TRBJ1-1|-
TGTGCCAGCAGCTTAGGAGGGACAGGGGACCATGAAGCTTTCTTT
CASSLGGTGDHEAFF
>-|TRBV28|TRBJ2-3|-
TGTGCCAGCAACCATCGTTGGGGGCTCACAGATACGCAGTATTTT
CASNHRWGLTDTQYF
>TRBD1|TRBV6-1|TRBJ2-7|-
TGTGCCAGCAGTGTTAACAGGGGGAGGGAGCAGTACTTC
CASSVNRGREQYF
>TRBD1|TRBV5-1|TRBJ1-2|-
TGCGCCAGCAGCCGGGACAGTAGTAACTATGGCTACACCTTC
CASSRDSSNYGYTF
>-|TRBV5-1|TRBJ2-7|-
TGCGCCAGCAGCTTGAACCCTCTCACTGAGCAGTACTTC
CASSLNPLTEQYF
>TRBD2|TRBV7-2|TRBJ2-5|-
TGTGCCAGCAGCTACTATGCGGGGGGGACTCAAGAGACCCAGTACTTC
CASSYYAGGTQETQYF
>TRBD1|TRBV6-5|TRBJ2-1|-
TGTGCCAGCAGTTACAGAGGGACAGGGATCTACAATGAGCAGTTCTTC
CASSYRGTGIYNEQFF
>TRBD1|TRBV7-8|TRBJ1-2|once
TGTGCCAGCAGCTTAGCGTTTAGAGCAGGGGGCGCGTATGGCTACACCTTC
CASSLAFRAGGAYGYTF
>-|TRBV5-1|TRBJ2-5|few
TGCGCCAGCAGCTTGACCCCAGGGAGGTACCAAGAGACCCAGTACTTC
CASSLTPGRYQETQYF
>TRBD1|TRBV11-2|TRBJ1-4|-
TGTGCCAGCAGCTTTGGGGACAGGGACAATGAAAAACTGTTTTTT
CASSFGDRDNEKLFF
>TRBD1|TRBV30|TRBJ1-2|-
TGTGCCTGGAGGCAAAGGGACAGGAAGAACTATGGCTACACCTTC
CAWRQRDRKNYGYTF
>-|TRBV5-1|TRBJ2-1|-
TGCGCCAGCAGCTTGGGCCCGACAGTGGTCAATGAGCAGTTCTTC
CASSLGPTVVNEQFF
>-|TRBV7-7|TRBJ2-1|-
TGTGCCAGCAGCCCCAACAGAGACTCCTACAATGAGCAGTTCTTC
CASSPNRDSYNEQFF
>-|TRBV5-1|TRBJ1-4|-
TGCGCCAGCAGCTTGGACAGTGAAAAACTGTTTTTT
CASSLDSEKLFF
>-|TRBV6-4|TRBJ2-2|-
TGTGCCAGCAGTGAGCAGGGAGGTACCGGGGAGCTGTTTTTT
CASSEQGGTGELFF
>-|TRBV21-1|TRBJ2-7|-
TGTGCCAGCAGAATCCTAGCGGGGGGAAACGAGCAGTACTTC
CASRILAGGNEQYF
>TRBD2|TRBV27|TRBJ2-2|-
TGTGCCAGCAGTTCGGGACTAGCAACCGGGGAGCTGTTTTTT
CASSSGLATGELFF
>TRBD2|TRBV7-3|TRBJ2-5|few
TGTGCCAGCAGCCTAGGTGGGGGGGGAGAGACCCAGTACTTC
CASSLGGGGETQYF
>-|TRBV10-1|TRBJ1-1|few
TGCGCCAGCAGTGAGTCGACCGGGGGGAACACTGAAGCTTTCTTT
CASSESTGGNTEAFF
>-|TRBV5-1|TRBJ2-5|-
TGCGCCAGCAGCTTGCAGGGCAGCGAGACCCAGTACTTC
CASSLQGSETQYF
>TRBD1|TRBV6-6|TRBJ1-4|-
TGTGCCAGCAGGGGATGGGGACAGCAGAATGAAAAACTGTTTTTT
CASRGWGQQNEKLFF
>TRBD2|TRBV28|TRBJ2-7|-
TGTGCCAGCAGTTCCCGGCTAGCGGGGAACCACGAGCAGTACTTC
CASSSRLAGNHEQYF
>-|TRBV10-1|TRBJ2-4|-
TGCGCCAGCAGTGCCCAACAGGGTGGCATTCAGTACTTC
CASSAQQGGIQYF
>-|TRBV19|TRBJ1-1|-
TGTGCCAGTAGTATACAGGCAAAAAGAACTGAAGCTTTCTTT
CASSIQAKRTEAFF